The rows below give T cell receptor beta chains drawn from one sample of a study of cytomegalovirus exposure and HLA in healthy donors. This table comes from immunoSEQ multiplex PCR, and its TCRdb copy is limited to in-frame clones, with some not included. This table holds about 200,000 clones. Sequencing input: PBMCs. These receptors all stem from a boy under 18 in good health and CMV-seronegative. Each CDR3 is given with its conserved first and last residue. The order of the fields is J gene, V gene, D gene, CDR3 DNA, CDR3 protein. A D gene is named only where the DNA matches it firmly.

TRBJ2-5 TRBV28 . TGTGCCAGCGGTTCAGGATTAGGGGTAAAGGAGACCCAGTACTTC CASGSGLGVKETQYF
TRBJ2-7 TRBV7-2 TRBD2 TGTGCCAGCAGCTTAGGGGGGGGTCAGTCCTACGAGCAGTACTTC CASSLGGGQSYEQYF
TRBJ2-3 TRBV11-3 . TGTGCCAGCAGCTCCTTAGCTACAGATACGCAGTATTTT CASSSLATDTQYF
TRBJ2-1 TRBV5-1 TRBD2 TGCGCCAGCAGCTTGTACCTCCGGGGGGACAATGAGCAGTTCTTC CASSLYLRGDNEQFF
TRBJ2-5 TRBV7-7 . TGTGCCAGCAGCCAAAATTTAGCTGGGGAGACCCAGTACTTC CASSQNLAGETQYF
TRBJ2-5 TRBV18 . TGTGCCAGCTCACCACCGCCCATACTACTTCAAGAGACCCAGTACTTC CASSPPPILLQETQYF
TRBJ2-1 TRBV11-3 TRBD2 TGTGCCAGCAGCTTAGGCAGCGGGGCTTACAATGAGCAGTTCTTC CASSLGSGAYNEQFF
TRBJ2-1 TRBV5-1 TRBD2 TGCGCCAGCAGCACCGGACTAGCGGGGGAAGAAGTGCAGTTCTTC CASSTGLAGEEVQFF
TRBJ1-3 TRBV28 . TGTGCCAGCAGTTCAACCGGACAGAACTCTGGAAACACCATATATTTT CASSSTGQNSGNTIYF
TRBJ1-2 TRBV5-4 TRBD1 TGTGCCAGCAGCCACTCACAGGGGGCTCAGTTTGGCTACACCTTC CASSHSQGAQFGYTF
TRBJ2-5 TRBV7-9 . TGTGCCAGCAGCTTAGCGTTGGGGGGTCAAGAGACCCAGTACTTC CASSLALGGQETQYF
TRBJ2-3 TRBV11-3 . TGTGCCAGCAGCTTATTTGAGGGGGGGGGCACAGATACGCAGTATTTT CASSLFEGGGTDTQYF
TRBJ1-2 TRBV25-1 . TGTGCCAGCAGTGATCAGGAGGGACCGGTTAACTATGGCTACACCTTC CASSDQEGPVNYGYTF
TRBJ1-5 TRBV15 TRBD1 TGTGCCACCAACCCGGACAGGGGTAGCAATCAGCCCCAGCATTTT CATNPDRGSNQPQHF
TRBJ1-2 TRBV28 . TGTGCCAGTGTTAATAACTATGGCTACACCTTC CASVNNYGYTF
TRBJ2-4 TRBV21-1 . TGTGCCAGCAGCAAAGGACTAGCGGGGCCGTACTTC CASSKGLAGPYF
TRBJ1-4 TRBV6-5 . TGTGCCAGCAGATGGACCGGGAGGAGTAATGAAAAACTGTTTTTT CASRWTGRSNEKLFF
TRBJ1-2 TRBV9 TRBD1 TGTGCCAGCAGCGTAGGGGGACAGGGGAACTATGGCTACACCTTC CASSVGGQGNYGYTF
TRBJ2-3 TRBV27 TRBD2 TGTGCCAGCAGTCCTCGGGAGGGAACAGATACGCAGTATTTT CASSPREGTDTQYF
TRBJ2-2 TRBV5-5 TRBD1 TGTGCCAGCAGCATGACAATCTGGGACAGCGGGGAGCTGTTTTTT CASSMTIWDSGELFF